The rows below give T cell receptor beta chains drawn from one sample of a study of T-cell memory formation after mild COVID-19. TCRdb analysed the 5' RACE reads with MiXCR anew, one entry per CDR3 protein. The table shows 95,000 to 110,000 distinct CDR3 sequences, with over 13% occurring only once. The sequenced sample was PBMCs or a T cell subset sorted from them (not recorded which). These receptor sequences come from a man in his late teens or twenties who had mild COVID-19 (a few samples of this study predate the infection). Cell type and time point are not known. The CDR3 runs from the conserved cysteine through the conserved F or W. Fields, in order: D gene, J gene, clone size, V gene, CDR3 protein, CDR3 DNA. A D gene is named only where the DNA matches it firmly. Size values are once, few and many counts, or a class for expanded clones, and some rows have none.

- TRBJ2-1 - TRBV15 CATSTYRDGEQFF TGTGCCACCAGTACCTACAGGGACGGTGAGCAGTTCTTC
TRBD2 TRBJ2-7 - TRBV5-1 CASSTELAGPIGSYEQYF TGCGCCAGCAGCACAGAACTAGCGGGGCCGATCGGGTCCTACGAGCAGTACTTC
- TRBJ2-1 - TRBV9 CASSVGAGRGEQFF TGTGCCAGCAGCGTAGGGGCAGGGCGCGGGGAGCAGTTCTTC
TRBD1 TRBJ1-1 few TRBV12-3/TRBV12-4 CASSPGQAGGTEAFF TGTGCCAGCAGTCCCGGACAGGCCGGTGGCACTGAAGCTTTCTTT
TRBD2 TRBJ2-1 - TRBV7-6 CASSLALAAGDEQFF TGTGCCAGCAGCTTAGCTCTGGCTGCGGGGGATGAGCAGTTCTTC
TRBD2 TRBJ2-7 - TRBV4-1 CASSQASGDEQYF TGCGCCAGCAGCCAAGCTAGCGGGGACGAGCAGTACTTC
- TRBJ2-1 few TRBV5-1 CASSLEGAEQFF TGCGCCAGCAGCTTGGAGGGTGCTGAGCAGTTCTTC
TRBD1 TRBJ1-5 - TRBV12-5 CASGLAGQGNQPQHF TGTGCTAGTGGTTTGGCGGGACAGGGCAATCAGCCCCAGCATTTT
- TRBJ1-1 - TRBV6-5 CASGAGIGNTEAFF TGTGCCAGCGGGGCGGGGATAGGGAACACTGAAGCTTTCTTT
- TRBJ2-2 - TRBV29-1 CSVGWGLAGELFF TGCAGCGTTGGCTGGGGTCTCGCCGGGGAGCTGTTTTTT
- TRBJ2-7 few TRBV18 CASSPPGSYEQYF TGTGCCAGCTCACCCCCAGGGTCCTACGAGCAGTACTTC
- TRBJ2-3 many TRBV5-1 CASSFWGYTDTQYF TGCGCCAGCAGTTTTTGGGGTTACACAGATACGCAGTATTTT
- TRBJ2-5 few TRBV30 CAWSSQGQTQYF TGTGCCTGGAGTTCGCAGGGACAGACCCAGTACTTC
- TRBJ1-2 few TRBV19 CASSIAMVYTF TGTGCCAGTAGTATAGCGATGGTCTACACCTTC
- TRBJ2-7 many TRBV3-1 CASSRDSNSGEQYF TGTGCCAGCAGCCGGGACTCAAATTCGGGCGAGCAGTACTTC
- TRBJ2-1 few TRBV11-2 CASSLISPEQFF TGTGCCAGCAGCTTAATTTCCCCGGAGCAGTTCTTC
- TRBJ2-1 few TRBV25-1 CASSEYKSKLRSYNEQFF TGTGCCAGCAGTGAATATAAGTCTAAGCTACGCTCCTACAATGAGCAGTTCTTC
- TRBJ2-2 - TRBV12-3/TRBV12-4 CAGVGVDTGELFF TGTGCCGGGGTGGGGGTCGACACCGGGGAGCTGTTTTTT
- TRBJ2-7 many TRBV7-9 CASSLVGGGAYEQYF TGTGCCAGCAGCTTAGTGGGTGGTGGGGCCTACGAGCAGTACTTC
TRBD2 TRBJ2-2 few TRBV6-5 CASSYGLRGDTGELFF TGTGCCAGCAGTTACGGCCTTCGGGGGGACACCGGGGAGCTGTTTTTT
- TRBJ2-7 few TRBV12-3/TRBV12-4 CASSLGDEGSYEQYF TGTGCCAGCAGTTTGGGGGATGAGGGGTCCTACGAGCAGTACTTC
TRBD1 TRBJ2-4 few TRBV11-2 CASSSSTGENIQYF TGTGCCAGCAGCTCGTCGACAGGGGAAAACATTCAGTACTTC
- TRBJ1-1 - TRBV11-1 CASSLAAYGMNTEAFF TGTGCCAGCAGCCTTGCCGCGTATGGGATGAACACTGAAGCTTTCTTT
TRBD2 TRBJ2-1 - TRBV12-3/TRBV12-4 CASSSGDHYNKQFF TGTGCCAGCAGTAGCGGGGATCACTACAATAAGCAGTTCTTC
- TRBJ2-3 few TRBV4-3 CASSQDQGTGSDTQYF TGCGCCAGCAGCCAAGATCAAGGGACTGGATCAGATACGCAGTATTTT
- TRBJ2-2 many TRBV11-1 CASSSKTGELFF TGTGCCAGCAGCTCAAAGACCGGGGAGCTGTTTTTT
- TRBJ2-2 few TRBV7-7 CASSLTRGDINTGELFF TGTGCCAGCAGCCTCACTCGGGGGGACATCAACACCGGGGAGCTGTTTTTT
- TRBJ1-1 few TRBV2 CASKPTGSTEAFF TGTGCCAGCAAACCGACGGGGTCCACTGAAGCTTTCTTT
TRBD1 TRBJ1-5 many TRBV4-1 CASSPLPGQGAGNQPQHF TGCGCCAGCAGCCCGTTGCCGGGACAGGGGGCAGGTAATCAGCCCCAGCATTTT
TRBD2 TRBJ2-1 once TRBV4-3 CASSQDSGLAGLRHNEQFF TGCGCCAGCAGCCAAGATTCGGGACTAGCGGGGCTGCGGCACAATGAGCAGTTCTTC
- TRBJ2-1 - TRBV20-1 CSAVGGYGEQLF TGCAGTGCCGTCGGAGGGTACGGTGAGCAGTTATTC
- TRBJ1-2 - TRBV7-9 CASSHENLHGYTF TGTGCCAGCAGCCATGAAAATTTACATGGCTACACCTTC
- TRBJ1-2 few TRBV3-1 CASSQAGSNYGYTF TGTGCCAGCAGCCAAGCTGGATCAAACTATGGCTACACCTTC
- TRBJ2-1 - TRBV6-5 CASSYRDRYNEQFF TGTGCCAGCAGTTACAGGGATCGGTACAATGAGCAGTTCTTC
- TRBJ2-5 - TRBV29-1 CSVEDLFSEQETQYF TGCAGCGTTGAAGATCTTTTTTCCGAACAAGAGACCCAGTACTTC
- TRBJ1-4 many TRBV11-2 CASSFWGGTATNEKLFF TGTGCCAGCAGCTTTTGGGGGGGAACGGCAACTAATGAAAAACTGTTTTTT
- TRBJ2-2 - TRBV4-2 CASSQDFRDSRDTGELFF TGTGCCAGCAGCCAAGATTTTCGAGATTCTCGGGACACCGGGGAGCTGTTTTTT